The rows below give T cell receptor beta chains drawn from one sample of a study of T-cell reconstitution after alpha-beta-depleted transplantation in children. TCRdb re-analysed the PCR reads in MiXCR, keeping a single row per CDR3 protein. This repertoire shows about 32,000 distinct CDR3 sequences, around 7% found once; its top ten account for more than 25%. The starting material was peripheral blood, obtained 60 days after TCRalphabeta/CD19-depleted stem cell transplant. The origin of the receptors is a child under three years old who had a stem cell transplant for acute myeloid leukemia, so the T cells may come from the graft donor. Both conserved end residues are part of each CDR3. The D gene is left open where the match is weak. Where a row states a size, it is once, few, many or the class of an expanded clone; other rows omit it.

many TRBJ2-5 TRBV6-2/TRBV6-3 NA CASSYRGTETQYF TGTGCCAGCAGTTACAGGGGAACGGAGACCCAGTACTTC
many TRBJ2-4 TRBV20-1 NA CSARSGTKNIQYF TGCAGTGCTAGGAGCGGAACCAAAAACATTCAGTACTTC
many TRBJ2-1 TRBV12-3/TRBV12-4 NA CASTTGGSYNEQFF TGTGCCAGCACCACTGGGGGGTCCTACAATGAGCAGTTCTTC
many TRBJ1-4 TRBV28 NA CASSLYQGFEKLFF TGTGCCAGCAGTTTATACCAGGGTTTTGAAAAACTGTTTTTT
many TRBJ2-7 TRBV20-1 NA CSASDRRQYEQYF TGCAGTGCTAGCGACCGCCGTCAGTACGAGCAGTACTTC
many TRBJ2-3 TRBV27 TRBD2 CASSLFSGGAPDTQYF TGTGCCAGCAGCCTCTTTAGCGGGGGGGCCCCAGATACGCAGTATTTT
many TRBJ2-1 TRBV20-1 NA CSAAGGRNEQFF TGCAGTGCGGCAGGGGGGAGGAATGAGCAGTTCTTC
many TRBJ2-3 TRBV28 NA CASTPGAGASTDTQYF TGTGCCAGCACCCCGGGAGCAGGGGCTTCGACAGATACGCAGTATTTT
many TRBJ2-3 TRBV9 NA CASSVVGSTQYF TGTGCCAGCAGCGTAGTGGGGAGCACGCAGTATTTT
NA TRBJ2-2 TRBV6-2/TRBV6-3 NA CASRYSRGLSTGSCFF NA
many TRBJ2-1 TRBV7-2 TRBD2 CASSTAGVGYNEQFF TGTGCCAGCAGCACCGCGGGGGTGGGGTACAATGAGCAGTTCTTC
many TRBJ1-3 TRBV12-3/TRBV12-4 NA CASSLSGNTIYF TGTGCCAGCAGTTTGTCTGGAAACACCATATATTTT